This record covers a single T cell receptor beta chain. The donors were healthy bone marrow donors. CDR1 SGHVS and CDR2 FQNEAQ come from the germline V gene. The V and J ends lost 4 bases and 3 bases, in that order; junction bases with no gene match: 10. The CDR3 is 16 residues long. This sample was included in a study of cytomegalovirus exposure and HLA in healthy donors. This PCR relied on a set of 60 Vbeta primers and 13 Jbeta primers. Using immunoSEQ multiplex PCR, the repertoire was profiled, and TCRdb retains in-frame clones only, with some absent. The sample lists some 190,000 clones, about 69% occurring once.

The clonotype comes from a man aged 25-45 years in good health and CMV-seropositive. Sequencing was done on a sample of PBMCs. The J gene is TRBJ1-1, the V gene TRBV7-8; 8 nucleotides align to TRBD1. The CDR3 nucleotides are TGTGCCAGCAGCTCGCGCTGGACAGGGAAGGACACTGAAGCTTTCTTT. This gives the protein CASSSRWTGKDTEAFF.